Listed below are T cell receptor beta chains from one sample, sequenced in a study of cytomegalovirus exposure and HLA in healthy donors. Produced via immunoSEQ multiplex PCR; TCRdb's table is partial and in-frame only. The sample has about 200,000 clones; 70% are singletons. What was sequenced was PBMCs. The source of these receptors is a man between 40 and 49 years old in good health and CMV-seropositive. CDR3s include the opening cysteine and the closing phenylalanine or tryptophan. D genes are given only for firm matches. Clone sizes are given selectively: once, few, many, or a class where the clone is expanded.

CDR3 length,V gene,J gene,D gene,clone size,CDR3 DNA,CDR3 protein
14,TRBV27,TRBJ1-2,TRBD1,NA,TGTGCCAGCAGTTTTGACAGGGGGCGTGGTGGCTACACCTTC,CASSFDRGRGGYTF
16,TRBV27,TRBJ2-3,NA,NA,TGTGCCAGCAGCCCTTGGGGGGGCCTTAGCACAGATACGCAGTATTTT,CASSPWGGLSTDTQYF
15,TRBV4-3,TRBJ1-1,NA,few,TGCGCCAGCAGCCAAGATATAACAGGGCGGACTGAAGCTTTCTTT,CASSQDITGRTEAFF
14,TRBV2,TRBJ2-5,NA,NA,TGTGCCAGCAGCGACCCGGGAGACCAGGAGACCCAGTACTTC,CASSDPGDQETQYF
15,TRBV27,TRBJ1-1,NA,NA,TGTGCCAGCAGTTTAAGGGCTTGGGGGGGCACTGAAGCTTTCTTT,CASSLRAWGGTEAFF
15,TRBV2,TRBJ2-7,NA,NA,TGTGCCACCACCTTCGGGGGACTCTTCTCCTACGAGCAGTACTTC,CATTFGGLFSYEQYF
13,TRBV27,TRBJ1-5,TRBD1,NA,TGTGCCAGCAGGGGGACAGGCGCTCAGCCCCAGCATTTT,CASRGTGAQPQHF
18,TRBV5-1,TRBJ2-5,TRBD2,few,TGCGCCAGCAGCATGATGGGGCTAGCGGGGGGAGTCCAAGAGACCCAGTACTTC,CASSMMGLAGGVQETQYF
13,TRBV6-1,TRBJ1-1,NA,NA,TGTGCCAGCAGTGTAATCCTGAACACTGAAGCTTTCTTT,CASSVILNTEAFF
16,TRBV5-6,TRBJ2-6,TRBD2,NA,TGTGCCAGCAGCTTAGCGGGGGGCTCTGGGGCCAACGTCCTGACTTTC,CASSLAGGSGANVLTF
14,TRBV5-1,TRBJ2-7,NA,NA,TGCGCCAGCAGTTTTTCAGGGGTAGGGAACGAGCAGTACTTC,CASSFSGVGNEQYF
16,TRBV25-1,TRBJ2-1,TRBD2,NA,TGTGCCAGCAGTGATGAGCGGGGCGCCCGTCGAAATGAGCAGTTCTTC,CASSDERGARRNEQFF
16,TRBV6-5,TRBJ1-6,NA,NA,TGTGCCAGCAGTTCGCTGGGCCAGAACTTCAATTCACCCCTCCACTTT,CASSSLGQNFNSPLHF
13,TRBV7-6,TRBJ1-2,NA,NA,TGTGCCAGCAGCTTTATAGGGGAAGATGGCTACACCTTC,CASSFIGEDGYTF
14,TRBV5-4,TRBJ1-2,NA,NA,TGTGCCAGCAGCCTGGGGTCACTCCTATATGGCTACACCTTC,CASSLGSLLYGYTF
17,TRBV28,TRBJ2-5,TRBD2,few,TGTGCCAGCAGTTCCACCTGGACTAGCGGGGGGGAAGAGACCCAGTACTTC,CASSSTWTSGGEETQYF
16,TRBV6-6,TRBJ1-5,TRBD1,NA,TGTGCCAGCAGTTACGAGGGGGCATATAGCAATCAGCCCCAGCATTTT,CASSYEGAYSNQPQHF
11,TRBV27,TRBJ2-7,NA,NA,TGTGCCAGCAGGGGGGGTCCCGAGCAGTACTTC,CASRGGPEQYF
14,TRBV19,TRBJ1-2,NA,NA,TGTGCCAGCCGACCCGGGGTTTCGAACTATGGCTACACCTTC,CASRPGVSNYGYTF
15,TRBV6-5,TRBJ1-5,NA,NA,TGTGCCAGCAGACCACAGGGTGGGGGCAATCAGCCCCAGCATTTT,CASRPQGGGNQPQHF
15,TRBV5-1,TRBJ1-1,TRBD1,NA,TGCGCCAGCAGCTCCTCAGGGGGCCAGAACACTGAAGCTTTCTTT,CASSSSGGQNTEAFF
17,TRBV5-1,TRBJ2-2,TRBD1,NA,TGCGCCAGCAGGGTAACCGGGACAGGGGTTAACACCGGGGAGCTGTTTTTT,CASRVTGTGVNTGELFF
13,TRBV6-1,TRBJ1-1,TRBD1,NA,TGTGCCAGCAGGGACAGGAGGAACACTGAAGCTTTCTTT,CASRDRRNTEAFF
15,TRBV19,TRBJ2-7,TRBD2,NA,TGTGCCAGTAGTTTCGGACTAGCGGGGGGTTACGAGCAGTACTTC,CASSFGLAGGYEQYF
13,TRBV5-4,TRBJ1-3,NA,NA,TGTGCCAGCAGCTACACTACTGGAAACACCATATATTTT,CASSYTTGNTIYF
14,TRBV6-5,TRBJ1-4,TRBD1,few,TGTGCCAGCAGTTACCTTCGGACAGGGGACAAACTGTTTTTT,CASSYLRTGDKLFF
15,TRBV5-1,TRBJ1-1,TRBD1,few,TGCGCCAGCAGCTTGGGGACAGGGACGAACACTGAAGCTTTCTTT,CASSLGTGTNTEAFF
15,TRBV5-4,TRBJ1-2,TRBD1,NA,TGTGCCAGCAGCTCAGGACAGGGCGCGGGGTATGGCTACACCTTC,CASSSGQGAGYGYTF
14,TRBV28,TRBJ1-2,TRBD1,NA,TGTGCCAGCAGTTTTTCGGACAGGGGAAATGGCTACACCTTC,CASSFSDRGNGYTF
13,TRBV6-5,TRBJ1-5,TRBD1,NA,TGTGCCAGCAGGCGGGACAGTAATCAGCCCCAGCATTTT,CASRRDSNQPQHF
13,TRBV14,TRBJ2-1,NA,few,NA,CASSSFGSGEQFF
13,TRBV10-2,TRBJ2-7,TRBD1,NA,TGCGCCAGTAGGGACAGGGGACCTTACGAGCAGTACTTC,CASRDRGPYEQYF
16,TRBV29-1,TRBJ1-2,TRBD1,once,TGCAGCGTTGAAGGGACAGGGGGACCAGCTAACTATGGCTACACCTTC,CSVEGTGGPANYGYTF
14,TRBV9,TRBJ2-3,NA,once,TGTGCCAGCCGACGAGCTAGCAACTCAGGAACGCAGTATTTT,CASRRASNSGTQYF
14,TRBV7-2,TRBJ2-7,TRBD2,once,TGTGCCAGCAGTCTTAGCGGGGGGGCCCTGGAGCAGTACTTC,CASSLSGGALEQYF
14,TRBV4-1,TRBJ1-6,NA,NA,TGCGCCACCCGAGGGAACAGTTTCAATTCACCCCTCCACTTT,CATRGNSFNSPLHF